This T cell receptor beta chain was found in a study of T cell repertoires in cytomegalovirus infection. About the research overall: Both a matching HLA type and CMV infection were indicated by public TCR beta signatures.

Study-wide results and caveats: Frequencies of public TCR beta families were cumulated, and this identified carriers of CMV plus the relevant HLA. HLA-C-restricted, CMV-specific TCR beta clonotypes were dominant ex vivo.

In TCRdb, the reads were re-called with MiXCR into one record per CDR3 protein. Of hundreds of thousands of distinct CDR3 sequences listed, approximately 24% are singletons. This clonotype came up many times. Its target is not known. The source of this sequence is a human donor in good health (CMV status not recorded). Some clones in this sample may be carry-over from other donors' samples. Material for sequencing was CD8+ T cells from PBMCs.

The CDR3, as DNA: TGTGCCAGCAGTTTCACCAGGGAGGACACTGAAGCTTTCTTT. Protein sequence: CASSFTREDTEAFF. The chain combines TRBV12-3 or TRBV12-4 with TRBJ1-1, with D perhaps matching TRBD1 (5 bases). Trimming left V 3 bases short and J 3 bases short, with 11 bases between. The length of the CDR3 is 14 residues.